Reported below is one T cell receptor beta chain. The antigen is not known. Profiled with immunoSEQ multiplex PCR; TCRdb holds only in-frame clones, not every one. The table lists around 32,000 clones, around 94% of them singletons. The sample belongs to a study of T cells in tuberculosis. Study-wide background: A South African cohort included IGRA-negative adolescents, latently infected IGRA-positive adolescents and adults with active tuberculosis. Study outcomes and limitations: Using the GMM-specific repertoire gave 85% to 90% accuracy versus 60% to 70% with motifs. Smaller distances to GMM-specific TCRs suggested their expansion in active tuberculosis. Shorter CDR3-alpha in active tuberculosis partly drove smaller distances.

V shed 0 bases and J 5 bases; nucleotides not matched to a gene: 2. The CDR3 loop spans 14 amino acids. CDR1 is SGHNT and CDR2 is YYREEE in the germline V gene (reference sequence). Input material: PBMCs. The receptor was derived from a donor aged 10 to 29 with latent tuberculosis or without tuberculosis infection. The J gene is TRBJ2-1, the V gene TRBV5-4, with TRBD2 matching 7 bases. The CDR3 sequence: CASSLETSDNEQFF. The CDR3 nucleotides are TGTGCCAGCAGCTTGGAAACTAGCGACAATGAGCAGTTCTTC.